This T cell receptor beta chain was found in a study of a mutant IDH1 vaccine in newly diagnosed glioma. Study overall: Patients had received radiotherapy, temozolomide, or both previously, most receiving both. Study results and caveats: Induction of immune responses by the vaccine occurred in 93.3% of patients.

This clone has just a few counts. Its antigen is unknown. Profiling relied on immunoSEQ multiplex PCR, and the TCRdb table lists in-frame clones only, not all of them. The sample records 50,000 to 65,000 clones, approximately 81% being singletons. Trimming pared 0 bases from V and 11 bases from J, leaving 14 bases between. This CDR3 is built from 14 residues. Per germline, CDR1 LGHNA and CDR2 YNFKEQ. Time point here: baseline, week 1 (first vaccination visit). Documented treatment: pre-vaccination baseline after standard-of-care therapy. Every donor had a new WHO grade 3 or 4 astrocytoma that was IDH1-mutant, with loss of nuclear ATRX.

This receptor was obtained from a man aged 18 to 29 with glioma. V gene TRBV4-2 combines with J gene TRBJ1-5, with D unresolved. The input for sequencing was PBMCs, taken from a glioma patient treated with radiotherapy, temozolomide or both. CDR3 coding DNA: TGTGCCAGCAGCCAAGATTGGGCAGGAGCAGCCCAGCATTTT. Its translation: CASSQDWAGAAQHF.